The 27 T cell receptor beta chains listed next were all sequenced from one sample in a study of T-cell reconstitution after alpha-beta-depleted transplantation in children. Unique molecular identifiers were used to barcode this TCRbeta library. TCRdb re-called the PCR reads with MiXCR, one entry per CDR3 protein. This table holds approximately 83,000 distinct CDR3 sequences, about 8% found once. The sequenced sample was PBMCs from the stem cell graft donor, obtained from the stem cell graft. The receptors were gathered from a human donor who donated a stem cell graft to a child with congenital amegakaryocytic thrombocytopenia.

This clonotype turned up a few times. V is TRBV7-9 and J is TRBJ1-1; D unclear. Germline V gene data show CDR1 as SEHNR and CDR2 as FQNEAQ (reference sequence). V shed 4 bases and J shed 3 bases, with 12 bases lying between them. The CDR3 extends over 14 amino acids. CDR3 nucleotide sequence: TGTGCCAGCAGCTCCTTGGGATTGGACACTGAAGCTTTCTTT. The encoded protein is CASSSLGLDTEAFF.

This clonotype was counted at least ten times. V gene TRBV5-1 combines with J gene TRBJ1-5; 9 nucleotides match TRBD1. The CDR3 length is 16 residues. The V gene end was trimmed by 5 bases and the J gene end by 9 bases; junction bases not matched to a gene: 15. CDR1 SGHRS and CDR2 YFSETQ come from the germline V gene. The CDR3 is CASRDTYGTGSGPQHF. CDR3 DNA: TGCGCCAGCAGGGATACGTACGGGACAGGGTCCGGGCCCCAGCATTTT.

This clonotype was counted a single time. A much larger clone lies a single base off, so this may be a read error. The V call is TRBV20-1, the J call TRBJ2-1; 10 nucleotides agree with TRBD2. The CDR3 is 13 amino acids. The germline V gene encodes CDR1 DFQATT and CDR2 SNEGSKA (reference sequence). CDR3 protein: CGVLAGDYNEQFF. The DNA of the CDR3 is TGCGGTGTTCTAGCGGGGGACTACAATGAGCAGTTCTTC.

This clonotype was seen at least ten times. The chain uses TRBV15 and TRBJ2-1, with TRBD2 as a possible D gene (6 bases). This CDR3 contains 16 residues. V gave up 4 bases and J gave up 8 bases, with 21 bases separating them. Germline CDR1 is LNHNV and CDR2 is YYDKDF (reference sequence). CDR3: CATSTTTSGTFHEQFF. The CDR3 DNA reads as TGTGCCACCAGCACAACTACCTCCGGGACTTTTCATGAGCAGTTCTTC.

This clonotype came up many times. The V call is TRBV5-1, the J call TRBJ2-3; 8 nucleotides align to TRBD2. Germline V gene lookup returns CDR1 SGHRS and CDR2 YFSETQ. CDR3 length: 16 residues. V lost 4 bases to trimming and J lost 4 bases; unmatched junction nucleotides: 11. CDR3 amino acids: CASSPGGRAGADTQYF. In DNA form, the CDR3 reads TGCGCCAGCAGCCCCGGTGGACGAGCGGGGGCAGATACGCAGTATTTT.

As to this clonotype: The germline gene is not matched at one end of the junction; a read error may be the cause. The rearrangement joins TRBV5-1 to TRBJ2-6; D tentatively fits TRBD1 or TRBD2 (5 bases each). The germline V gene encodes CDR1 SGHRS and CDR2 YFSETQ. The CDR3 extends over 18 amino acids. Here the CDR3 DNA reads TGCGCCAGCAGCTTGGCTCCGGGGACGGATTCTGGGGCCAACGGCCTGACTTTC. Translated, it gives CASSLAPGTDSGANGLTF.

This clonotype came up many times. V gene TRBV27 combines with J gene TRBJ1-4; 8 positions match TRBD1. CDR1 and CDR2 from the germline V gene are MNHEY and SMNVEV (reference sequence). The CDR3 spans 15 residues. With 5 bases clipped from V and 7 bases from J, the junction kept 9 bases outside the gene matches. CDR3 in amino acids: CASSPWTGTGEKLFF. CDR3 nucleotide sequence: TGTGCCAGCAGTCCATGGACAGGGACAGGTGAAAAACTGTTTTTT.

This clonotype appeared many times. The chain has TRBV15 and TRBJ1-1; 7 bases are a match to TRBD1. CDR1 is LNHNV and CDR2 is YYDKDF in the germline V gene (reference sequence). CDR3 size: 13 residues. Trimming took 5 bases from V and 4 from J; bases not matched to a gene: 4. The CDR3 is CATSYRGGTEAFF. The CDR3 nucleotides read TGTGCCACCAGCTACAGGGGAGGCACTGAAGCTTTCTTT.

The V call is TRBV7-2, the J call TRBJ2-6; D gene uncertain. The CDR3 has 17 amino acids. Germline assignment: CDR1 SGHTA and CDR2 FQGNSA. V was shortened by 5 bases and J by 4 bases, with 18 bases between the two germline ends. This CDR3 reads CASSRGTMSRGANVLTF. The CDR3 region has the DNA TGTGCCAGCAGCCGAGGCACCATGAGTCGAGGGGCCAACGTCCTGACTTTC.

This clonotype was seen a few times. An end of the junction does not agree with germline; a read error may underlie this. The chain employs TRBV15 and TRBJ2-6, with D possibly matching TRBD1 (6 bases). Germline V CDR1 and CDR2: LNHNV, YYDKDF (reference sequence). This CDR3 spans 16 amino acids. CDR3 region: CATTTGPSSGANGLTF. The CDR3 coding sequence is TGTGCCACCACGACAGGTCCCTCGTCTGGGGCCAACGGCCTGACTTTC.

This clonotype came up many times. The V gene is TRBV29-1, the J gene TRBJ2-2; a weak D match, TRBD1 (6 bases). V was shortened by 5 bases and J by 1 base, with 14 bases between the two germline ends. The CDR3 spans 15 residues. Looked up from germline, CDR1 is SQVTM and CDR2 is ANQGSEA. CDR3 residues: CSVTLQGWNTGELFF. DNA for the CDR3: TGCAGCGTTACCCTTCAGGGGTGGAACACCGGGGAGCTGTTTTTT.

Ten or more counts support this clonotype. The rearrangement links TRBV15 to TRBJ2-1; D tentatively reads TRBD1 or TRBD2 (5 bases each). CDR3 length: 14 amino acids. Looked up from germline, CDR1 is LNHNV and CDR2 is YYDKDF (reference sequence). Deletions cut 1 base from V and 6 bases from J, with 10 bases between. The CDR3 loop reads CATSRGFGGNEQFF. Written as DNA, the CDR3 is TGTGCCACCAGCAGAGGTTTTGGGGGCAATGAGCAGTTCTTC.

This clonotype was detected ten times or more. The CDR3 DNA reads TGTGCCAGCAGCCCGAATGAAAAACTGTTTTTT. Protein: CASSPNEKLFF. The V and J genes are TRBV12-3 or TRBV12-4 and TRBJ1-4; D unclear. The V end lost 6 bases, the J end lost 5 bases, and 4 bases lay between the germline ends. CDR3 length: 11 amino acids.

This clonotype was seen more than once but under ten times. This rearrangement joins TRBV4-1 to TRBJ2-6, with a weak D call TRBD2 (6 bases). The CDR3 totals 16 residues. The germline gives CDR1 MGHRA, CDR2 YSYEKL. Trimming pared 4 bases from V and 2 bases from J, leaving 12 bases between. This CDR3 is CASSPRRVPGANVLTF. CDR3 sequence (DNA): TGCGCCAGCAGCCCTCGGAGGGTCCCTGGGGCCAACGTCCTGACTTTC.

This clonotype was picked up many times. The chain couples TRBV12-3 or TRBV12-4 to TRBJ2-1, with D unresolved. The CDR3 extends over 13 amino acids. V was shortened by 2 bases and J by 5 bases, with 7 bases between the two germline ends. The DNA for the CDR3 is TGTGCCAGCAGTTTACTAAGGGACAATGAGCAGTTCTTC. Protein: CASSLLRDNEQFF.

This clonotype has at least ten counts. The rearrangement links TRBV28 to TRBJ1-2, with D unclear. The CDR3 sequence is 11 residues long. The ends were cut back, 10 bases at V and 3 bases at J, with 9 bases in the middle. CDR1 MDHEN and CDR2 SYDVKM come from the germline V gene. The CDR3 coding sequence is TGTGCCACTCAGAGAGACTATGGCTACACCTTC. Translating it yields CATQRDYGYTF.

This clonotype came up many times. The chain recombines TRBV20-1 with TRBJ2-5; 11 bases align to TRBD2. This CDR3 has 17 residues. V gave up 1 base and J gave up 5 bases; unmatched junction bases: 12. Germline assignment: CDR1 DFQATT and CDR2 SNEGSKA (reference sequence). For the CDR3, the DNA is TGCAGTGCTAGAGGTGTAGCGGGAGGGCCCTCTTGGGAGACCCAGTACTTC. Translation: CSARGVAGGPSWETQYF.

To note about this clonotype: Possible read error: a much larger clone is one base away. This chain joins TRBV6-5 and TRBJ2-5, with no clear D. In germline, CDR1 is MNHEY, CDR2 SVGAGI. This CDR3 is 13 amino acids long. Here the CDR3 DNA reads TGTCCCAGCAGTTACTCGCTGGAAGAGACCCAGTACTTC. Translating it yields CPSSYSLEETQYF.

This clonotype has ten or more counts. V is TRBV11-2 and J is TRBJ2-3; D is possibly TRBD2 (5 bases). This CDR3 region has 18 residues. The germline V and J ends were trimmed by 3 bases and 2 bases, with 21 bases remaining between them. Germline V lookup: CDR1 SGHAT, CDR2 FQNNGV. In DNA form, the CDR3 reads TGTGCCAGCAGCTTCGAGACTACCTTAGGCTTTTACACAGATACGCAGTATTTT. Encoded protein: CASSFETTLGFYTDTQYF.

The table lists this clonotype with many counts. The V call is TRBV4-1, the J call TRBJ1-5; 7 bases fit TRBD1. Germline CDR1 is MGHRA and CDR2 is YSYEKL. V lost 4 bases to trimming and J lost 7 bases; unmatched junction nucleotides: 10. The length of the CDR3 is 15 residues. The CDR3 protein is CASSLDGTDGQPQHF. The CDR3, as DNA: TGCGCCAGCAGCCTAGACGGGACAGACGGACAGCCCCAGCATTTT.

There are many counts of this clonotype. The chain uses TRBV12-3 or TRBV12-4 and TRBJ2-1, with TRBD2 as a possible D gene (5 bases). V lost 1 base and J 4 bases, leaving 11 bases between the germline ends. This CDR3 region has 15 residues. In DNA form, the CDR3 reads TGTGCCAGCAGTTTAGGCGGGCTCGATTACAATGAGCAGTTCTTC. This translates into CASSLGGLDYNEQFF.

This clonotype was detected many times. This chain joins TRBV5-1 and TRBJ1-6; tentative D call: TRBD1 (6 bases). The germline CDR1 and CDR2 sequences are SGHRS and YFSETQ. V was shortened by 4 bases and J by 5 bases, with 13 bases between the two germline ends. The CDR3 covers 15 residues. In DNA form, the CDR3 reads TGCGCCAGCAGCAGATCCGGACAGAATAATTCACCCCTCCACTTT. Translation gives CASSRSGQNNSPLHF.

Many counts were recorded for this clonotype. The V gene is TRBV7-9, the J gene TRBJ2-6; D remains unclear. This CDR3 spans 13 amino acids. Germline assignment: CDR1 SEHNR and CDR2 FQNEAQ (reference sequence). Between the trimmed V and J ends, which lost 1 base and 12 bases, there was a span of 10 bases. Here the CDR3 DNA reads TGTGCCAGCAGCTTAGACACCTTGGGCGTCCTGACTTTC. It specifies CASSLDTLGVLTF.

This clonotype was recorded many times. The chain recombines TRBV5-1 with TRBJ2-1; weak D call: TRBD2 (6 bases). The ends were cut back, 4 bases at V and 1 base at J, with 12 bases in the middle. Germline V gene lookup returns CDR1 SGHRS and CDR2 YFSETQ. The CDR3 consists of 15 residues. This CDR3 reads CASSATGESYNEQFF. In DNA, the CDR3 is TGCGCCAGCAGCGCTACGGGGGAATCCTACAATGAGCAGTTCTTC.

This clonotype was picked up many times. V usage is TRBV5-1 and J usage is TRBJ2-7, with a possible D match to TRBD2 (6 bases). The germline CDR1 and CDR2 sequences are SGHRS and YFSETQ. The CDR3 sequence is 14 residues long. V lost 4 bases to trimming and J lost 0 bases, with 11 bases between them. CDR3 nucleotide sequence: TGCGCCAGCAGCAGGGACTTGAGCTCCTACGAGCAGTACTTC. Translation: CASSRDLSSYEQYF.

Details on this clonotype: A read error may account for a junction end that differs from germline. The chain couples TRBV12-3 or TRBV12-4 to TRBJ2-6, with D possibly matching TRBD1 (5 bases). The CDR3 covers 18 residues. The CDR3 nucleotides are TGTGCCAGCAGCCGCATGCTGGACCCCCGAGTAGGGGCCAACGGCCTGACTTTC. This gives the protein CASSRMLDPRVGANGLTF.

The chain is built from TRBV7-9 and TRBJ1-1; D unresolved. V was shortened by 7 bases and J by 0 bases, with 15 bases between the two germline ends. This CDR3 is 15 amino acids long. Germline V gene sequence: CDR1 SEHNR, CDR2 FQNEAQ (reference sequence). The CDR3 nucleotides are TGTGCCAGCAACCCGGGAGGAAGCATGAACACTGAAGCTTTCTTT. It yields the protein CASNPGGSMNTEAFF.